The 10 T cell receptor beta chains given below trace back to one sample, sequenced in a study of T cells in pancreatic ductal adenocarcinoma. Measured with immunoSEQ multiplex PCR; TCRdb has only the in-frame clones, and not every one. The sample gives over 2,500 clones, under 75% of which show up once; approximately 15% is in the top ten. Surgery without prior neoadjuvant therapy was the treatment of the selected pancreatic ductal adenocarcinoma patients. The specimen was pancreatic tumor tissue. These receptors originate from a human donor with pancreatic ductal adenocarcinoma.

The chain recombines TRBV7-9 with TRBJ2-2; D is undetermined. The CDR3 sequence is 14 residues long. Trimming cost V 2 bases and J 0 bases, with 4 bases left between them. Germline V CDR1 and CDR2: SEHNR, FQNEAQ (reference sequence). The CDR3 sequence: CASSLQPNTGELFF. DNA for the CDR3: TGTGCCAGCAGCTTACAGCCGAACACCGGGGAGCTGTTTTTT.

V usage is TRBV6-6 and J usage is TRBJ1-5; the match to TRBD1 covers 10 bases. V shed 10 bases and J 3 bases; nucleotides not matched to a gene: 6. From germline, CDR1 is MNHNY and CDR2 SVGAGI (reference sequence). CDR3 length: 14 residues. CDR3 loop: CATGTGDTNQPQHF. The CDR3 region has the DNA TGTGCCACCGGGACAGGGGATACCAATCAGCCCCAGCATTTT.

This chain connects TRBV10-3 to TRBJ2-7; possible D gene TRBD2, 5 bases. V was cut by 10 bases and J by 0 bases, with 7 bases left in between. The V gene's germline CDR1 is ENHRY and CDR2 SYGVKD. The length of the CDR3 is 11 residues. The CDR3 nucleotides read TGTGCCACCCGGGACTCCTACGAGCAGTACTTC. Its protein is CATRDSYEQYF.

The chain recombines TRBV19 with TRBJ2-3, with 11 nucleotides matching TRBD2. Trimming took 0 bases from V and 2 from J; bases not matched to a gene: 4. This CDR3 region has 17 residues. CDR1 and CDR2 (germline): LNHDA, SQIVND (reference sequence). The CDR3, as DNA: TGTGCCAGTAGTATAGATGGGACTAGCGGCTTCACAGATACGCAGTATTTT. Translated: CASSIDGTSGFTDTQYF.

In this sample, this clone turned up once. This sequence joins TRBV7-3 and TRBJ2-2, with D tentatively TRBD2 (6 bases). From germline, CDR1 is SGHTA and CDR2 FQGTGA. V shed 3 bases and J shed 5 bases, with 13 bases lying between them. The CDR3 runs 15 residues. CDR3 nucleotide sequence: TGTGCCAGCAGCTTTCGGGGGAGAGGAACCGGGGAGCTGTTTTTT. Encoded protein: CASSFRGRGTGELFF. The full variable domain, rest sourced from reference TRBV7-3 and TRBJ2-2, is GAGVSQTPSNKVTEKGKYVELRCDPISGHTALYWYRQSLGQGPEFLIYFQGTGAADDSGLPNDRFFAVRPEGSVSTLKIQRTERGDSAVYLCASSFRGRGTGELFFGEGSRLTVL.

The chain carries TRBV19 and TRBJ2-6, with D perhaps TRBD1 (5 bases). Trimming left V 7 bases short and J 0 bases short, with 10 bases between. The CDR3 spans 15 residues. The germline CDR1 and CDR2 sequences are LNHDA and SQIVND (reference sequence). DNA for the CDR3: TGTGCCAGTAAGGGGCGGCGCTCTGGGGCCAACGTCCTGACTTTC. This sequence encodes CASKGRRSGANVLTF.

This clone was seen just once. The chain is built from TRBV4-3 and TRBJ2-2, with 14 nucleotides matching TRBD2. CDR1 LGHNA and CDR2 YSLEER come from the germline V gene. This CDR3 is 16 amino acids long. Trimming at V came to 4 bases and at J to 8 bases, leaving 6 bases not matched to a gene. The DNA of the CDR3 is TGCGCCAGCAGCCTGGGACTAGCGGGGGCAGCAGGGGAGCTGTTTTTT. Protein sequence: CASSLGLAGAAGELFF.

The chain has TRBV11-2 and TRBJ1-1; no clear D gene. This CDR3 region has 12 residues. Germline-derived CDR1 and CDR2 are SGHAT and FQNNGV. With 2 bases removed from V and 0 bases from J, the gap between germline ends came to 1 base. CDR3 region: CASSLLNTEAFF. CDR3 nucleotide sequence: TGTGCCAGCAGCTTATTGAACACTGAAGCTTTCTTT.

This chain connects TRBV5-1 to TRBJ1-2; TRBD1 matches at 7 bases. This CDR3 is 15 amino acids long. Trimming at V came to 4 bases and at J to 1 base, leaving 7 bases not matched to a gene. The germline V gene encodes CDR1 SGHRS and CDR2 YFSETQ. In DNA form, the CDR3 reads TGCGCCAGCAGCGCGGGGACAGTTATTAACTATGGCTACACCTTC. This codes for CASSAGTVINYGYTF.

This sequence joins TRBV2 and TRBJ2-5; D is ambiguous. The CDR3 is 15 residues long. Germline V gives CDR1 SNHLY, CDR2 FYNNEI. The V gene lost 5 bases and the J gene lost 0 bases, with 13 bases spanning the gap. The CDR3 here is CASSLEVGYQETQYF. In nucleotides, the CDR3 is TGTGCCAGCAGTCTAGAGGTGGGGTACCAAGAGACCCAGTACTTC.